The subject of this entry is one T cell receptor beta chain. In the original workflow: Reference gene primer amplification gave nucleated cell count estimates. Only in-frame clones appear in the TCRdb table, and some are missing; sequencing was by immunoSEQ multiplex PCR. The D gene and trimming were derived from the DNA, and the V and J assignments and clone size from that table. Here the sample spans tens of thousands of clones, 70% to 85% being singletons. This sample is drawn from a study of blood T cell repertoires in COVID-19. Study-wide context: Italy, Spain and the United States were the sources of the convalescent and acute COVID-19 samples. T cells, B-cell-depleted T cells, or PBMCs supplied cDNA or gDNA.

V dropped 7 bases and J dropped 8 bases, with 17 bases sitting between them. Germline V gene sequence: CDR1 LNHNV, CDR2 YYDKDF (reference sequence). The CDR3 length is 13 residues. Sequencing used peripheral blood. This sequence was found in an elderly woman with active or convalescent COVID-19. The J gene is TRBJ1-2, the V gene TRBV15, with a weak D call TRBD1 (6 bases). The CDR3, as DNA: TGTGCCACCAACACGGACAGTCTTAGAGGCTACACCTTC. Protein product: CATNTDSLRGYTF.